The T cell receptor beta chain under discussion was sequenced for a study of blood T cells in healthy people across ages. Study-level points and caveats: More naive CD4+ cells and higher diversity were found in long-lived than in aged donors. Per million T cells, TCR beta diversity dropped roughly linearly as age increased.

Each of the donors had around 10 milliliters of peripheral blood drawn into EDTA-treated Vacutainer tubes. For the second PCR, which ran for about 6 to 11 cycles, a sample-barcoded 5' primer and a J-beta primer mix were used. Each sample yielded at least 2.5 million CDR3-containing paired-end reads. TCRdb ran MiXCR on the 5' RACE reads and lists one entry per CDR3 protein. The data show approximately 880,000 distinct CDR3 sequences, around 48% seen once. Germline CDR1 is LGHNA and CDR2 is YNFKEQ. This CDR3 comprises 15 residues. Trimming left V 0 bases short and J 5 bases short, with 11 bases between. To note about this clonotype: Antigen unknown.

Sequencing input: blood. This receptor was obtained from a man aged 30 to 45 in good health. The V gene is TRBV4-2, the J gene TRBJ1-5; D perhaps matches TRBD1 (6 bases). The CDR3 is CASSQEGQRYQPQHF. The CDR3 nucleotides read TGTGCCAGCAGCCAAGAGGGACAACGGTATCAGCCCCAGCATTTT.